This entry describes one T cell receptor beta chain. V was pared by 4 bases and J by 6 bases, with 16 bases between. CDR1 is LGHDT and CDR2 is YNNKEL in the germline V gene (reference sequence). The CDR3 sequence is 15 residues long. Authors' data handling: Researchers report that nucleated cell counts were estimated from reference gene primer amplification. Assay: immunoSEQ multiplex PCR; the TCRdb copy retains only in-frame clones and omits some. D and trimming come from the DNA, and the V and J calls and clone size come from that table. The sample records 250,000 or so clones, 80% to 90% being singletons. The data derive from a study of blood T cell repertoires in COVID-19. Recruits, aged roughly 18 to 89 years, lived in under 25 US areas. Before they entered the study, exposed participants had met a COVID-19 case within 2 weeks.

J is TRBJ1-5 and V is TRBV3-1 (or the pseudogene TRBV3-2); tentative D call: TRBD1 (5 bases). The clonotype originates from a middle-aged woman who had been exposed to COVID-19. Sample: PBMCs or T cells enriched from blood (not recorded which). The CDR3 DNA sequence: TGTGCCAGCAGCCCTGAAGTTGGGGCTATTCAGCCCCAGCATTTT. Amino acids: CASSPEVGAIQPQHF.